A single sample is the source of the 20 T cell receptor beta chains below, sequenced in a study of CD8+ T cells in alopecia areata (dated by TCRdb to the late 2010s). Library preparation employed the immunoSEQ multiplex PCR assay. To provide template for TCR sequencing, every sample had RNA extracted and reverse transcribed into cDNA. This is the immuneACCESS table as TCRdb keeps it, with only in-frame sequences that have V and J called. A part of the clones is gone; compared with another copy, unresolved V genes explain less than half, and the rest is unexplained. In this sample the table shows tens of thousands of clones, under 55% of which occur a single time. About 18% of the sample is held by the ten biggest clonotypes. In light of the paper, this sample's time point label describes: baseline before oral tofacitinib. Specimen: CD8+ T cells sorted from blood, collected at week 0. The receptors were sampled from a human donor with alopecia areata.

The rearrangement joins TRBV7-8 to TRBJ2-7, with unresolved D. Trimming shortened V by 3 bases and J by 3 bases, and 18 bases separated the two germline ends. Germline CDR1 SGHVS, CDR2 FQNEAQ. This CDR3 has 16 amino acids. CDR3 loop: CASSLVPPGARYEQYF. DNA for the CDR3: TGTGCCAGCAGCTTGGTACCCCCTGGAGCCCGCTACGAGCAGTACTTC.

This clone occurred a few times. The CDR3 DNA reads as TGTGCCAGCAGCGTTGGGGCCAGCACTGAAGCTTTCTTT. This codes for CASSVGASTEAFF. This chain joins TRBV9 and TRBJ1-1; weak D call: TRBD1 (5 bases). CDR1 is SGDLS, CDR2 YYNGEE, per germline. The CDR3 is made up of 13 amino acids. V gave up 2 bases and J gave up 4 bases, with 9 bases separating them.

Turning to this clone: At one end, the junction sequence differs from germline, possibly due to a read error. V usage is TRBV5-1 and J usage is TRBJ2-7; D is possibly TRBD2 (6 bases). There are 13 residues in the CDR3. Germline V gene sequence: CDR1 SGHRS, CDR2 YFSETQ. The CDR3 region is CASSETAEGLAAF. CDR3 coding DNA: TGCGCCAGCAGCGAAACGGCAGAGGGTTTAGCGGCCTTC. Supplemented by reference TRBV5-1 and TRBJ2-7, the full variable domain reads KAGVTQTPRYLIKTRGQQVTLSCSPISGHRSVSWYQQTPGQGLQFLFEYFSETQRNKGNFPGRFSGRQFSNSRSEMNVSTLELGDSALYLCASSETAEGLAAFGPGTRLTVT.

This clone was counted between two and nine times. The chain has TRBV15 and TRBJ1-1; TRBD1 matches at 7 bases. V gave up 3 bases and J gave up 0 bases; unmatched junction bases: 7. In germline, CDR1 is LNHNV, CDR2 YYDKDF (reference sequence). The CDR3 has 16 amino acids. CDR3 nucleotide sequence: TGTGCCACCAGCAGTCCGGGGACAGCGTTGAACACTGAAGCTTTCTTT. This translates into CATSSPGTALNTEAFF.

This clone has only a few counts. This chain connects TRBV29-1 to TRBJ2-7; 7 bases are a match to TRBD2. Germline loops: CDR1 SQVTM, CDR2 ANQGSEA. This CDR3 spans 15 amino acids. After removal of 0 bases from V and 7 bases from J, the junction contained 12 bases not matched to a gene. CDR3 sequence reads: CSVEDLGQQAGEQYF. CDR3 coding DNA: TGCAGCGTTGAAGATCTAGGCCAACAAGCGGGGGAGCAGTACTTC.

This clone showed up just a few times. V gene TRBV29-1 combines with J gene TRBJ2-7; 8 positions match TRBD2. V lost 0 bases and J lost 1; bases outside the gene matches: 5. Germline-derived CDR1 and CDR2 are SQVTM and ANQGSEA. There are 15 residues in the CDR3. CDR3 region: CSVEDRLAGSYEQYF. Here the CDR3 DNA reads TGCAGCGTTGAAGATCGTCTAGCGGGTTCCTACGAGCAGTACTTC.

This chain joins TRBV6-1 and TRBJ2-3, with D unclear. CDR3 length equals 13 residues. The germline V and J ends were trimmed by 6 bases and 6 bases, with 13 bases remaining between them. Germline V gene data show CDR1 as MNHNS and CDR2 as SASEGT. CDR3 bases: TGTGCCAGCAGGGACCCCCCCCGGGATACGCAGTATTTT. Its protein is CASRDPPRDTQYF.

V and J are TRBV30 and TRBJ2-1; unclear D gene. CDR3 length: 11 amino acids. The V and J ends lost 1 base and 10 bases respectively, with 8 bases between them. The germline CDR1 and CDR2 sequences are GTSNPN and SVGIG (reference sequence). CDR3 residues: CAWSAPLEQFF. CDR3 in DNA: TGTGCCTGGAGTGCCCCCTTAGAGCAGTTCTTC. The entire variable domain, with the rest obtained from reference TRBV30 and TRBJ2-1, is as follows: SQTIHQWPATLVQPVGSPLSLECTVEGTSNPNLYWYRQAAGRGLQLLFYSVGIGQISSEVPQNLSASRPQDRQFILSSKKLLLSDSGFYLCAWSAPLEQFFGPGTRLTVL.

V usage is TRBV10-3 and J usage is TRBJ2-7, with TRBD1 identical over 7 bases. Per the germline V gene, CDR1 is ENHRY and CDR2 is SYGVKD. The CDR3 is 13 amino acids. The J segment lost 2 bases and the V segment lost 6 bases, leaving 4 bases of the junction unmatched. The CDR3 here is CAIRDRAAYEQYF. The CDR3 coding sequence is TGTGCCATCAGAGACAGGGCCGCCTACGAGCAGTACTTC.

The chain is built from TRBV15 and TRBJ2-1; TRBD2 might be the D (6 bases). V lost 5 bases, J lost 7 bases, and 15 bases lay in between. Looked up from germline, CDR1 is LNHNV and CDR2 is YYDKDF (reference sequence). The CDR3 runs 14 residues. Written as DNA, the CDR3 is TGTGCCACCAGCGGGGGAGGACTTGTTAATGAGCAGTTCTTC. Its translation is CATSGGGLVNEQFF.

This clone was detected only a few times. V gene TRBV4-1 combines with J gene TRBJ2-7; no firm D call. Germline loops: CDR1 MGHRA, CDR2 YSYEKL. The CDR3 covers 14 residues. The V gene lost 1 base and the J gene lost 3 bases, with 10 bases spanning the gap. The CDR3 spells CASSQVGPHYEQYF. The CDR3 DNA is TGCGCCAGCAGCCAAGTTGGGCCCCACTACGAGCAGTACTTC.

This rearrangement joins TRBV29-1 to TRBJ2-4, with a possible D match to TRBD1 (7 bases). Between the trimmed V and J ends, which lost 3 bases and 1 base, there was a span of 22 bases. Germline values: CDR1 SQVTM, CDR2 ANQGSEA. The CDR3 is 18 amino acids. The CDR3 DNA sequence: TGCAGCGTTGAGGAGGGGGCGAGTCCCCTCTGGGCCAAAAACATTCAGTACTTC. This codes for CSVEEGASPLWAKNIQYF.

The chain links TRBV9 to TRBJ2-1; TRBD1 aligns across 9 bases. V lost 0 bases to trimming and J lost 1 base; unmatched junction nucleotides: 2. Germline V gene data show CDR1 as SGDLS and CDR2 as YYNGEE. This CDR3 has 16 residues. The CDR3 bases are TGTGCCAGCAGCGTAGGTGGGACAGGGTCCTACAATGAGCAGTTCTTC. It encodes CASSVGGTGSYNEQFF.

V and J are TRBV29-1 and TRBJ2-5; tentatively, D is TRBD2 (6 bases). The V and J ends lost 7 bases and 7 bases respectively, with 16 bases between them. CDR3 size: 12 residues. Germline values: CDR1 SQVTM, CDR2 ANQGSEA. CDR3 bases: TGCAGCGCCCCTAGCTCGGGGGTGACCCAGTACTTC. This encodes CSAPSSGVTQYF.

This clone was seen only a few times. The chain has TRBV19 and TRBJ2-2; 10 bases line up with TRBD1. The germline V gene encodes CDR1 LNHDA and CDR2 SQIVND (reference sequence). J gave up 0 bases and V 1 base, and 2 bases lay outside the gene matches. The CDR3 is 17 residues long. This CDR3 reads CASSIGTGGANTGELFF. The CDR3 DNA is TGTGCCAGTAGTATAGGGACAGGGGGAGCGAACACCGGGGAGCTGTTTTTT.

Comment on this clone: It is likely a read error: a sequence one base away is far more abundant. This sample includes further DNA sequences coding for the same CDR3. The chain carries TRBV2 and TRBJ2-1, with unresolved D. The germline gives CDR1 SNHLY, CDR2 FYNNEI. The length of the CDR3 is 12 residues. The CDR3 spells CASSAEFNEQFF. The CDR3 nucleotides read TGCGCCAGCAGTGCAGAATTCAATGAGCAGTTCTTC.

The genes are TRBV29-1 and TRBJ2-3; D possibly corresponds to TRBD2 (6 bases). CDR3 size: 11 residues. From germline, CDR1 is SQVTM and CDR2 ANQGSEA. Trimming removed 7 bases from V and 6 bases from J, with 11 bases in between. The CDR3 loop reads CSELAGDTQYF. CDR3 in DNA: TGCAGCGAACTAGCCGGCGATACGCAGTATTTT.

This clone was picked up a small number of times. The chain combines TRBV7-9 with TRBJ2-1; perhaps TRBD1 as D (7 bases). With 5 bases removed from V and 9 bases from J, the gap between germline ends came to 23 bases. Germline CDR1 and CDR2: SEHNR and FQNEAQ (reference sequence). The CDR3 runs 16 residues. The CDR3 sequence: CASSGILYQGEVEQFF. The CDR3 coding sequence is TGTGCCAGCAGCGGCATCTTGTACCAGGGGGAGGTTGAGCAGTTCTTC. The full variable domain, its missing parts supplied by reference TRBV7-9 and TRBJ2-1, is DTGVSQNPRHKITKRGQNVTFRCDPISEHNRLYWYRQTLGQGPEFLTYFQNEAQLEKSRLLSDRFSAERPKGSFSTLEIQRTEQGDSAMYLCASSGILYQGEVEQFFGPGTRLTVL.

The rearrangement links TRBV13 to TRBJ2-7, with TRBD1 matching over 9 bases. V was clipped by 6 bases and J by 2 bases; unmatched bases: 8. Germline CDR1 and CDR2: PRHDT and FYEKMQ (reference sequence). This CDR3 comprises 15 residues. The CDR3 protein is CASSEIGQGTYEQYF. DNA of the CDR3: TGTGCCAGCAGTGAGATTGGACAGGGGACCTACGAGCAGTACTTC. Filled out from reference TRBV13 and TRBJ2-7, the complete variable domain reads AAGVIQSPRHLIKEKRETATLKCYPIPRHDTVYWYQQGPGQDPQFLISFYEKMQSDKGSIPDRFSAQQFSDYHSELNMSSLELGDSALYFCASSEIGQGTYEQYFGPGTRLTVT.

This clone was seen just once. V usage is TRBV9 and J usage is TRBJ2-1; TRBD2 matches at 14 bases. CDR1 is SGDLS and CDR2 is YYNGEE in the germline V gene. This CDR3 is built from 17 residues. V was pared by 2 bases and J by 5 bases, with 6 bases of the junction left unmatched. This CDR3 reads CASSVTSGRVMDNEQFF. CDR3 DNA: TGTGCCAGCAGCGTGACTAGCGGGAGGGTTATGGACAATGAGCAGTTCTTC.